This is a list of T cell receptor beta chains from one sample in a study of blood T cells in healthy people across ages. Via MiXCR, TCRdb re-called the 5' RACE reads, giving one row per CDR3 protein. The sample holds more than 500,000 distinct CDR3 sequences, about 26% seen once. The sequenced sample was blood. The receptors were gathered from a woman aged 70 to 79 in good health. The CDR3 runs from the conserved cysteine through the conserved F or W. Fields, in order: J gene, D gene, V gene, clone size, CDR3 protein, CDR3 DNA. The D gene is left open where the match is weak. Only some rows state a clone size, as once, few, many or a class for expanded clones.

j_call: TRBJ2-1
d_call: TRBD2
v_call: TRBV20-1
clone_size: few
cdr3_aa: CSALAGGYPYNEQFF
cdr3_nt: TGCAGTGCTCTAGCGGGGGGGTACCCCTACAATGAGCAGTTCTTC

j_call: TRBJ2-1
d_call: NA
v_call: TRBV12-3/TRBV12-4
clone_size: NA
cdr3_aa: CASSGGQQYNEQFF
cdr3_nt: TGTGCCAGCAGTGGAGGACAGCAGTACAATGAGCAGTTCTTC

j_call: TRBJ1-1
d_call: NA
v_call: TRBV4-1
clone_size: few
cdr3_aa: CASSPSDGQVAEAFF
cdr3_nt: TGCGCCAGCAGCCCCTCAGACGGGCAGGTGGCTGAAGCTTTCTTT

j_call: TRBJ1-2
d_call: NA
v_call: TRBV10-3
clone_size: once
cdr3_aa: CAISNTNVYGYTF
cdr3_nt: TGTGCCATCAGTAACACAAACGTGTATGGCTACACCTTC

j_call: TRBJ2-7
d_call: NA
v_call: TRBV11-2
clone_size: few
cdr3_aa: CASSPLGGGAAITYEQYF
cdr3_nt: TGTGCCAGCAGCCCCTTAGGGGGTGGGGCGGCGATTACCTACGAGCAGTACTTC

j_call: TRBJ2-1
d_call: TRBD1
v_call: TRBV5-1
clone_size: NA
cdr3_aa: CASSLRDRRYNEQFF
cdr3_nt: TGCGCCAGCAGCTTAAGGGACAGACGGTACAATGAGCAGTTCTTC

j_call: TRBJ1-6
d_call: TRBD1
v_call: TRBV6-6
clone_size: few
cdr3_aa: CASSMDRGSPLHF
cdr3_nt: TGTGCCAGCAGCATGGACAGGGGGTCACCCCTCCACTTT

j_call: TRBJ2-7
d_call: TRBD2
v_call: TRBV6-2/TRBV6-3
clone_size: NA
cdr3_aa: CASSYETWRGVLTYEQYF
cdr3_nt: TGTGCCAGCAGTTATGAGACTTGGCGGGGGGTTTTAACCTACGAGCAGTACTTC

j_call: TRBJ2-5
d_call: NA
v_call: TRBV5-1
clone_size: NA
cdr3_aa: CASSLAPDQETQYF
cdr3_nt: TGCGCCAGCAGCTTGGCCCCGGACCAAGAGACCCAGTACTTC

j_call: TRBJ2-6
d_call: TRBD1
v_call: TRBV10-3
clone_size: few
cdr3_aa: CAIKSGTGGSGANVLTF
cdr3_nt: TGTGCCATCAAATCCGGGACAGGGGGCTCTGGGGCCAACGTCCTGACTTTC

j_call: TRBJ2-2
d_call: NA
v_call: TRBV12-3/TRBV12-4
clone_size: few
cdr3_aa: CASKAGYTGELFF
cdr3_nt: TGTGCCAGCAAGGCGGGGTACACCGGGGAGCTGTTTTTT

j_call: TRBJ1-1
d_call: NA
v_call: TRBV7-8
clone_size: NA
cdr3_aa: CASSLAQTLNTEAFF
cdr3_nt: TGTGCCAGCAGCTTGGCTCAGACGTTGAACACTGAAGCTTTCTTT

j_call: TRBJ1-1
d_call: NA
v_call: TRBV7-8
clone_size: NA
cdr3_aa: CASSYRRENTEAFF
cdr3_nt: TGTGCCAGCAGCTACCGACGAGAGAACACTGAAGCTTTCTTT

j_call: TRBJ2-3
d_call: NA
v_call: TRBV7-7
clone_size: NA
cdr3_aa: CANSLDITDTQYF
cdr3_nt: TGTGCTAACAGCTTAGATATCACAGATACGCAGTATTTT

j_call: TRBJ2-5
d_call: NA
v_call: TRBV5-1
clone_size: NA
cdr3_aa: CASSPGPEEETQYF
cdr3_nt: TGCGCCAGCAGCCCCGGGCCAGAGGAGGAGACCCAGTACTTC

j_call: TRBJ1-2
d_call: NA
v_call: TRBV6-5
clone_size: NA
cdr3_aa: CASKGGANYGYTF
cdr3_nt: TGTGCCAGCAAGGGGGGTGCCAACTATGGCTACACCTTC

j_call: TRBJ1-1
d_call: TRBD1
v_call: TRBV11-3
clone_size: few
cdr3_aa: CASSIGGQGGPEAFF
cdr3_nt: TGTGCCAGCAGCATAGGTGGACAGGGGGGACCTGAAGCTTTCTTT

j_call: TRBJ1-4
d_call: NA
v_call: TRBV12-3/TRBV12-4
clone_size: many
cdr3_aa: CASSLGFNEKLFF
cdr3_nt: TGTGCCAGCAGTTTAGGCTTTAATGAAAAACTGTTTTTT

j_call: TRBJ2-7
d_call: TRBD1
v_call: TRBV12-5
clone_size: NA
cdr3_aa: CASGPGGASSYEQYF
cdr3_nt: TGTGCTAGTGGCCCAGGGGGCGCATCCTCCTACGAGCAGTACTTC

j_call: TRBJ2-1
d_call: NA
v_call: TRBV4-1
clone_size: many
cdr3_aa: CASSLDYTGVVNEQFF
cdr3_nt: TGCGCCAGCAGCCTGGATTATACGGGGGTGGTGAATGAGCAGTTCTTC

j_call: TRBJ2-7
d_call: TRBD1
v_call: TRBV11-3
clone_size: NA
cdr3_aa: CASGRTGMDEQYF
cdr3_nt: TGTGCCAGCGGGAGGACAGGGATGGACGAGCAGTACTTC

j_call: TRBJ2-3
d_call: NA
v_call: TRBV7-9
clone_size: NA
cdr3_aa: CAAGGTDTQYF
cdr3_nt: TGTGCCGCAGGGGGGACAGATACGCAGTATTTT

j_call: TRBJ1-1
d_call: TRBD1
v_call: TRBV2
clone_size: NA
cdr3_aa: CASSEVTGQGEVAFF
cdr3_nt: TGTGCCAGCAGTGAAGTAACCGGACAGGGGGAGGTTGCTTTCTTT

j_call: TRBJ1-1
d_call: TRBD1
v_call: TRBV18
clone_size: NA
cdr3_aa: CASSPGQGKAMNTEAFF
cdr3_nt: TGTGCCAGCTCACCGGGACAGGGGAAGGCTATGAACACTGAAGCTTTCTTT

j_call: TRBJ2-2
d_call: NA
v_call: TRBV7-2
clone_size: few
cdr3_aa: CASSFVSGTGELFF
cdr3_nt: TGTGCCAGCAGCTTTGTTTCCGGGACCGGGGAGCTGTTTTTT

j_call: TRBJ2-3
d_call: NA
v_call: TRBV7-9
clone_size: few
cdr3_aa: CASSLASSSGTDTQYF
cdr3_nt: TGTGCCAGCAGCTTAGCGTCTAGCAGTGGCACAGATACGCAGTATTTT

j_call: TRBJ1-2
d_call: NA
v_call: TRBV9
clone_size: few
cdr3_aa: CASSVEPGPTVYGYTF
cdr3_nt: TGTGCCAGCAGCGTAGAACCGGGACCAACTGTCTATGGCTACACCTTC

j_call: TRBJ2-3
d_call: TRBD2
v_call: TRBV5-1
clone_size: few
cdr3_aa: CASSLSASGNTQYF
cdr3_nt: TGCGCCAGCAGCTTATCTGCTAGCGGGAATACGCAGTATTTT

j_call: TRBJ1-3
d_call: TRBD1
v_call: TRBV7-2
clone_size: NA
cdr3_aa: CASSYTGVAGNTIYF
cdr3_nt: TGTGCCAGCAGCTACACAGGGGTAGCAGGAAACACCATATATTTT

j_call: TRBJ1-6
d_call: NA
v_call: TRBV30
clone_size: NA
cdr3_aa: CAWSVGGSYNSPLHF
cdr3_nt: TGTGCCTGGAGTGTAGGGGGCTCCTATAATTCACCCCTCCACTTT

j_call: TRBJ1-5
d_call: NA
v_call: TRBV5-1
clone_size: NA
cdr3_aa: CASREQYPDQPQHF
cdr3_nt: TGCGCCAGCAGGGAACAGTACCCGGATCAGCCCCAGCATTTT

j_call: TRBJ2-5
d_call: NA
v_call: TRBV6-6
clone_size: many
cdr3_aa: CASSYSRAGEETQYF
cdr3_nt: TGTGCCAGCAGTTACTCGAGAGCAGGGGAGGAGACCCAGTACTTC

j_call: TRBJ1-4
d_call: NA
v_call: TRBV4-1
clone_size: NA
cdr3_aa: CASSQIRDTEKLFF
cdr3_nt: TGCGCCAGCAGCCAAATCCGGGACACTGAAAAACTGTTTTTT

j_call: TRBJ2-3
d_call: NA
v_call: TRBV6-4
clone_size: few
cdr3_aa: CASSTSGASTDTQYF
cdr3_nt: TGTGCCAGCAGTACCTCGGGGGCCTCCACAGATACGCAGTATTTT

j_call: TRBJ2-2
d_call: NA
v_call: TRBV20-1
clone_size: NA
cdr3_aa: CSAPVDTGELVF
cdr3_nt: TGCAGTGCACCCGTGGACACCGGGGAGCTGGTTTTT

j_call: TRBJ1-4
d_call: NA
v_call: TRBV19
clone_size: few
cdr3_aa: CASSIWGSNEKLFF
cdr3_nt: TGTGCCAGTAGTATCTGGGGATCTAATGAAAAACTGTTTTTT

j_call: TRBJ2-3
d_call: TRBD2
v_call: TRBV20-1
clone_size: NA
cdr3_aa: CSAIAGRTDTQYF
cdr3_nt: TGCAGTGCTATAGCGGGACGCACAGATACGCAGTATTTT

j_call: TRBJ1-5
d_call: NA
v_call: TRBV7-2
clone_size: NA
cdr3_aa: CATAVSANQPQHF
cdr3_nt: TGTGCTACCGCTGTTTCTGCCAATCAGCCCCAGCATTTT

j_call: TRBJ1-4
d_call: TRBD1
v_call: TRBV9
clone_size: NA
cdr3_aa: CASSGSGTGAVWGEKLFF
cdr3_nt: TGTGCCAGCAGCGGATCCGGGACAGGAGCCGTATGGGGCGAAAAACTGTTTTTT

j_call: TRBJ2-7
d_call: NA
v_call: TRBV4-2
clone_size: few
cdr3_aa: CASSQGDRNSYEQYF
cdr3_nt: TGTGCCAGCAGCCAAGGGGACCGAAACTCCTACGAGCAGTACTTC

j_call: TRBJ1-1
d_call: NA
v_call: TRBV9
clone_size: few
cdr3_aa: CASSVVSEGTEAFF
cdr3_nt: TGTGCCAGCAGCGTAGTTTCGGAGGGTACTGAAGCTTTCTTT

j_call: TRBJ2-6
d_call: TRBD1
v_call: TRBV2
clone_size: NA
cdr3_aa: CASSESGTGRSGANVLTF
cdr3_nt: TGTGCCAGCAGTGAATCGGGGACAGGGCGCTCTGGGGCCAACGTCCTGACTTTC

j_call: TRBJ2-7
d_call: NA
v_call: TRBV9
clone_size: NA
cdr3_aa: CASSPGPAYSYEQYF
cdr3_nt: TGTGCCAGCAGCCCCGGTCCGGCCTACTCCTACGAGCAGTACTTC

j_call: TRBJ2-7
d_call: TRBD2
v_call: TRBV6-6
clone_size: NA
cdr3_aa: CASNPTSGGLRTGDEQYF
cdr3_nt: TGTGCCAGCAATCCGACTAGCGGGGGGCTGAGAACGGGAGACGAGCAGTACTTC

j_call: TRBJ2-3
d_call: TRBD2
v_call: TRBV30
clone_size: few
cdr3_aa: CAWSVQAGGLTDTQYF
cdr3_nt: TGTGCCTGGAGTGTACAAGCGGGGGGACTCACAGATACGCAGTATTTT

j_call: TRBJ2-5
d_call: NA
v_call: TRBV12-3/TRBV12-4
clone_size: many
cdr3_aa: CASASAGVGETQYF
cdr3_nt: TGTGCCAGCGCCTCAGCCGGGGTCGGGGAGACCCAGTACTTC

j_call: TRBJ2-7
d_call: NA
v_call: TRBV5-4
clone_size: NA
cdr3_aa: CASSSPGESSYEQYF
cdr3_nt: TGTGCCAGCAGCTCTCCGGGTGAGAGCTCCTACGAGCAGTACTTC

j_call: TRBJ2-7
d_call: TRBD1
v_call: TRBV6-5
clone_size: NA
cdr3_aa: CASSSGDRGPRLYEQYF
cdr3_nt: TGTGCCAGCAGTTCGGGCGACAGGGGGCCCCGGCTCTACGAGCAGTACTTC

j_call: TRBJ1-1
d_call: TRBD1
v_call: TRBV5-1
clone_size: NA
cdr3_aa: CASSQGTGNRGTEAFF
cdr3_nt: TGCGCCAGCAGCCAAGGGACAGGGAATAGGGGCACTGAAGCTTTCTTT

j_call: TRBJ1-1
d_call: NA
v_call: TRBV9
clone_size: NA
cdr3_aa: CASSVASRTGTEAFF
cdr3_nt: TGTGCCAGCAGCGTTGCCAGCCGAACGGGCACTGAAGCTTTCTTT

j_call: TRBJ1-3
d_call: NA
v_call: TRBV25-1
clone_size: NA
cdr3_aa: CASSEILAGRDTIYF
cdr3_nt: TGTGCCAGCAGTGAAATTCTGGCAGGGAGAGACACCATATATTTT

j_call: TRBJ2-2
d_call: TRBD1
v_call: TRBV20-1
clone_size: NA
cdr3_aa: CSAEDRAGTGELFF
cdr3_nt: TGCAGTGCCGAAGACAGGGCGGGCACCGGGGAGCTGTTTTTT

j_call: TRBJ2-5
d_call: NA
v_call: TRBV25-1
clone_size: NA
cdr3_aa: CASRTSIETQYF
cdr3_nt: TGTGCCAGCAGAACTAGCATCGAGACCCAGTACTTC

j_call: TRBJ1-6
d_call: NA
v_call: TRBV6-6
clone_size: NA
cdr3_aa: CASSYGEGGDSPLHF
cdr3_nt: TGTGCCAGCAGTTACGGGGAAGGGGGAGATTCACCCCTCCACTTT

j_call: TRBJ1-3
d_call: NA
v_call: TRBV5-1
clone_size: few
cdr3_aa: CASSLAGQTVTGGNTIYF
cdr3_nt: TGCGCCAGCAGCTTGGCGGGGCAGACTGTGACGGGAGGAAACACCATATATTTT

j_call: TRBJ1-2
d_call: NA
v_call: TRBV3-1
clone_size: NA
cdr3_aa: CASSQSGAPRYGYTF
cdr3_nt: TGTGCCAGCAGCCAAAGTGGGGCCCCACGTTATGGCTACACCTTC

j_call: TRBJ2-7
d_call: NA
v_call: TRBV6-5
clone_size: NA
cdr3_aa: CASSRGPGNEQYF
cdr3_nt: TGTGCCAGCAGTAGGGGACCAGGCAACGAGCAGTACTTC

j_call: TRBJ1-4
d_call: NA
v_call: TRBV11-2
clone_size: NA
cdr3_aa: CASSLGGTINEKLFF
cdr3_nt: TGTGCCAGCAGCTTAGGGGGAACAATTAATGAAAAACTGTTTTTT